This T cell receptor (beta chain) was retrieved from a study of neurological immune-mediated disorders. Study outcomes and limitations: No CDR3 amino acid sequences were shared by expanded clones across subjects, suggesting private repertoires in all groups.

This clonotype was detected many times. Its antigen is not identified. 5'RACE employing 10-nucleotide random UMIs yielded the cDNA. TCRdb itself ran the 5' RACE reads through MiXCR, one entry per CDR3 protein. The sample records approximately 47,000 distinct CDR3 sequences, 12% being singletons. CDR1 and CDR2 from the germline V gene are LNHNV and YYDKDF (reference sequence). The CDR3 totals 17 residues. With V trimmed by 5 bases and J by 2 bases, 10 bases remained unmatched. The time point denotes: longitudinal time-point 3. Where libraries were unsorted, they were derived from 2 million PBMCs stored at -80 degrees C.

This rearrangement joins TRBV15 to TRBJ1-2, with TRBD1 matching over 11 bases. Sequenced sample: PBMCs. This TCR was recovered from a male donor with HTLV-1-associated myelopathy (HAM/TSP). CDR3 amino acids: CATSPGGQGARNYGYTF. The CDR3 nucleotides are TGTGCCACCAGCCCAGGCGGACAGGGGGCGAGAAACTATGGCTACACCTTC.